This TCR beta chain was identified in a study of monozygotic twins with inflammatory bowel disease (dated by TCRdb to between 2017 and 2020). General notes on the study: The complete study included some 28 monozygotic twin pairs: 19 IBD-discordant Danish pairs and nine German pairs, of which four were IBD-concordant and five were IBD-discordant. The search for disease-associated traits relied mainly on comparing IBD patients with their genetically identical healthy co-twins within discordant pairs. Each individual had, on average, about 151 000 unique TCRalpha sequences and 181 000 unique TCRbeta sequences available for analysis.

The receptor library was made with 5' RACE. Each TCR library was prepared from roughly 3.5 ug of total RNA. For each sample, cDNA was synthesized in eight separate reactions using SMARTScribe reverse transcriptase. During cDNA synthesis, template switching was used to introduce unique molecular identifiers that contained a 6-nucleotide sample barcode. TCRalpha and TCRbeta cDNA was amplified in two nested PCRs of 16 and 9 cycles, and bead purification was carried out after each PCR. Before amplification, the cDNA was treated with uracil DNA-glycosylase and purified using the QIAquick PCR purification kit. In the second PCR, Illumina TruSeq-compatible adapters and sample-specific barcodes were added. Library quality and concentration were checked on TapeStation and Qubit, and libraries were pooled at roughly 5 ng each. Sequencing of pooled libraries was carried out on an Illumina HiSeq2500 single-index Rapid Run using 2 x 100 bp reads and custom sequencing primers. The paper's data handling went like this. PCR and sequencing errors were corrected by UMI-based consensus assembly using MiGEC version 1.2.6. MiXCR version 2.1.1 was used for V(D)J alignment, clonotype assembly and CDR3 extraction. Gene usage, clonotype sharing and MAIT/NKT TCR abundance were normalised by analysing the top 1000, 10 000 and 20 000 clonotypes per sample. After downsampling to 27 000 UMIs, diversity was calculated as the inverse Simpson index using the vegan R package. Paired Mann-Whitney U tests were applied to discordant twin pairs, with Benjamini-Hochberg correction for multiple testing. Once TCRdb had reprocessed the reads, it stored one entry per CDR3 protein sequence and supplied no DNA. TCRdb, not the original authors, processed these V and J calls. The sample table records about 160,000 distinct CDR3 sequences. The ten top clones hold about 2.7% of the sample.

From the germline V gene (reference sequence), CDR1 is LGHDT and CDR2 is YNNKEL. The CDR3 holds 16 amino acids from the cysteine to the phenylalanine. No DNA sequence was recorded. From each donor, a roughly 2.5 ml peripheral blood sample was collected into PAXgene tubes and kept at -80 degrees C. Without any T cell sorting, total RNA was extracted from whole blood using the PAXgene blood miRNA kit on an automated QIAcube. Peripheral blood from monozygotic twin pairs, either concordant or discordant for inflammatory bowel disease, underwent deep TCRalpha and TCRbeta repertoire profiling that used unique molecular barcoding. Smoking habits were recorded for all twin pairs, and individuals were classified as current, former or never smokers. Points on this clonotype: Its antigen is currently not known.

Here is what the overall study found, with its caveats: The analysis was unable to tell different T cell subtypes apart. Concordant and discordant twins showed no difference in repertoire similarity, possibly because of limited statistical power. Compared with healthy twins, IBD patients shared fewer clonotypes with other individuals, and the difference was most pronounced in patients with signs of disease activity. Background noise and inter-individual variability may have been introduced into the repertoires by the differing immunosuppressive treatments among patients. The results gave no support for a single strong signal or clonotype linked to IBD. IBD patients had lower TCRbeta repertoire diversity, measured by the inverse Simpson index, than their healthy co-twins.

Specimen: blood. Recombination connected TRBV3-1 to TRBJ2-1; TCRdb's D call, TRBD2, is unchecked because there is no DNA. The clonotype was recovered from a human donor with ulcerative colitis or Crohn's disease, or a healthy co-twin of an affected twin (not recorded which). The CDR3 reads as follows: CASSQFGLADYNEQFF.